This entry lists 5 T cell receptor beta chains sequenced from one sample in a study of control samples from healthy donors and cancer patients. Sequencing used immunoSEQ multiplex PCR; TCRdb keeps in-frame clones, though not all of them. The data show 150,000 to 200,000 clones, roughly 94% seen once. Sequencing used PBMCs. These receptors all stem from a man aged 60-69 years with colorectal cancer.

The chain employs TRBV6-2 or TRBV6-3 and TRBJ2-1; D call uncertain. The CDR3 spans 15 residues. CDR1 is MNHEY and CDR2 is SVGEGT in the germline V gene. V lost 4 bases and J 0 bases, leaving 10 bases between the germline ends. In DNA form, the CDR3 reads TGTGCCAGCAGTTTTGTAAACCCCTCCTACAATGAGCAGTTCTTC. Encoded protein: CASSFVNPSYNEQFF.

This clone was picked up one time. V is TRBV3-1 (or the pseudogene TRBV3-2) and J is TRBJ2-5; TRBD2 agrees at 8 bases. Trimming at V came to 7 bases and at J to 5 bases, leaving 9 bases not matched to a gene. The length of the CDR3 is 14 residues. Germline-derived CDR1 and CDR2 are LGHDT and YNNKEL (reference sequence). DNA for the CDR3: TGTGCCAGCACCGATCGGGGGGGCTGGGAGACCCAGTACTTC. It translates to CASTDRGGWETQYF.

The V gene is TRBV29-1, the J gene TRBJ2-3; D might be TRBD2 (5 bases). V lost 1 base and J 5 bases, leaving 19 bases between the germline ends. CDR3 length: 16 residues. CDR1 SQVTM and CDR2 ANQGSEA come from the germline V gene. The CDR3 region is CSVEGWLGGGRDTQYF. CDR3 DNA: TGCAGCGTTGAAGGTTGGCTAGGTGGAGGTAGAGATACGCAGTATTTT.

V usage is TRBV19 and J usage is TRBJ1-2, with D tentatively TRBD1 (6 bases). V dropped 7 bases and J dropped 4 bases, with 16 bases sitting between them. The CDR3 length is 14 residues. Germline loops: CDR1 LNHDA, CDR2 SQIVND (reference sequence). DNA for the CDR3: TGTGCCAGTACCCCAGAAGGGGGGCCCTATGGCTACACCTTC. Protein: CASTPEGGPYGYTF.

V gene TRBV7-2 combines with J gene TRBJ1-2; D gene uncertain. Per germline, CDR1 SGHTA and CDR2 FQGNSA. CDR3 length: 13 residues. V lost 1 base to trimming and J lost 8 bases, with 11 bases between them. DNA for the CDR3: TGTGCCAGCAGCTTAGTAAATTCCCAGGGCTACACCTTC. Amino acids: CASSLVNSQGYTF.